The clone carrying this T cell receptor (beta chain) was counted once. Its antigen is not known. This sample was included in a study of cytomegalovirus exposure and HLA in healthy donors. General study points: Across donors, most TCRs were seen rarely, yet some public ones were widespread. Later, an analysis found that TCR clusters from the first cohort tended to co-occur in the 120 or so validation repertoires.

The donors were part of the validation cohort, which consisted of under 150 subjects and was separate from the first cohort of 666 subjects. CDR1 and CDR2 (germline): MDHEN, SYDVKM. Trimming at V came to 2 bases and at J to 8 bases, leaving 12 bases not matched to a gene. CDR3 size: 17 residues. Only in-frame clones appear in the TCRdb table, and some are missing; sequencing was by immunoSEQ multiplex PCR. Among about 280,000 clones, 88% were seen once, and the ten largest hold over 0.7%. The chain is built from TRBV28 and TRBJ2-1; 10 positions agree with TRBD2. This receptor was taken from a woman under 30 in good health and CMV-seronegative. The sequenced sample was PBMCs. The CDR3 region is CASSLGGAGGPMYEQFF. The CDR3 nucleotides are TGTGCCAGCAGTTTAGGAGGAGCGGGAGGGCCTATGTATGAGCAGTTCTTC.